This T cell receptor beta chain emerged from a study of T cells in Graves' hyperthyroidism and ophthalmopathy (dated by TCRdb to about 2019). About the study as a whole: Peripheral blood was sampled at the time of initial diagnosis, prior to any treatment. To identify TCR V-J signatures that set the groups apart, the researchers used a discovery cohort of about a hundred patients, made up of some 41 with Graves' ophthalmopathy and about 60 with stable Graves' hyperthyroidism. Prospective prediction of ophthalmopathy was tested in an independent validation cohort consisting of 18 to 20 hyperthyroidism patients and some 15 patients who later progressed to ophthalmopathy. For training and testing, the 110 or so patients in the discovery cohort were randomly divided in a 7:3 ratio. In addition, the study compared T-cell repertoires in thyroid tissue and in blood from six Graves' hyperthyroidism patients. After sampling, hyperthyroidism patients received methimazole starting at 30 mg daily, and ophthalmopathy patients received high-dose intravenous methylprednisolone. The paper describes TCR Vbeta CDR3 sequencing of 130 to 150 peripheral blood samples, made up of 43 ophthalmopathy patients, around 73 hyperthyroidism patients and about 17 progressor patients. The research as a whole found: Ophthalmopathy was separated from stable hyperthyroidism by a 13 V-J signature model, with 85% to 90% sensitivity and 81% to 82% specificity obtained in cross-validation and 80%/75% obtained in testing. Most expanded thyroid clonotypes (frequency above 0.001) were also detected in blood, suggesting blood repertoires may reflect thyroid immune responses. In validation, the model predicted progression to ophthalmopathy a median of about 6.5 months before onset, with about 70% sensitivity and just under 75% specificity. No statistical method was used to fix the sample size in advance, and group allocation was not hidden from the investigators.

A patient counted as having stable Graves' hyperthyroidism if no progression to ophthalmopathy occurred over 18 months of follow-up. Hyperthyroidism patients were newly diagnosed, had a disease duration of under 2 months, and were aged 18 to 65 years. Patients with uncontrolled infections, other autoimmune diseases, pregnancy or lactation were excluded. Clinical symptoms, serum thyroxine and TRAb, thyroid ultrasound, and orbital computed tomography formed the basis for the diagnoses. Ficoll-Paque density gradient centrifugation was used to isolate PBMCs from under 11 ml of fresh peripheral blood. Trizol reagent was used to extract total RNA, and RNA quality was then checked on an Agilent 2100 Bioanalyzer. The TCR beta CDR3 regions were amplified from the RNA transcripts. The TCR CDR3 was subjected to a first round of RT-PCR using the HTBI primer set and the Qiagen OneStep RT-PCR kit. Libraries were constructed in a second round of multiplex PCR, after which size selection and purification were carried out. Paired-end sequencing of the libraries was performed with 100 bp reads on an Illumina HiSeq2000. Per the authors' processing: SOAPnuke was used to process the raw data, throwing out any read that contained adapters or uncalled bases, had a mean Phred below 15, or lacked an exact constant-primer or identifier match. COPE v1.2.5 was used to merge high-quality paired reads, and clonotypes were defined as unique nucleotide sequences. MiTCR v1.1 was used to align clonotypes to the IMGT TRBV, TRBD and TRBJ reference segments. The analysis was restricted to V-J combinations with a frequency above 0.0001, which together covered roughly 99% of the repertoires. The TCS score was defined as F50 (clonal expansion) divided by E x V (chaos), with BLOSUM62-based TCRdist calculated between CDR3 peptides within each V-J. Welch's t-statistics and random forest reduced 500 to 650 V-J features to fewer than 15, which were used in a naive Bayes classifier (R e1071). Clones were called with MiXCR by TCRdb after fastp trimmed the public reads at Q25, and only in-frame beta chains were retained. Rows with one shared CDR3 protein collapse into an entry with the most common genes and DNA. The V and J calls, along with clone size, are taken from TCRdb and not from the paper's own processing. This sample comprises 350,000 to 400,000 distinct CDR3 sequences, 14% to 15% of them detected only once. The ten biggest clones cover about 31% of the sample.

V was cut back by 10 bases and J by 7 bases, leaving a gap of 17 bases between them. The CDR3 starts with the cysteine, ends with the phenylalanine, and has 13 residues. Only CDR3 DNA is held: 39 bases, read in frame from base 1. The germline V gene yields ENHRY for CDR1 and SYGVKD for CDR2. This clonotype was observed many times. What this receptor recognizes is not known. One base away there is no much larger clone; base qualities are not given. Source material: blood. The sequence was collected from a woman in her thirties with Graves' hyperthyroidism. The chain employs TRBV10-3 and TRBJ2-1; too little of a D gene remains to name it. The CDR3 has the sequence CANGLGIGNEQFF. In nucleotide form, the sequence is TGTGCCAACGGGCTAGGGATTGGGAATGAGCAGTTCTTC.